This TCR beta chain appears in the sequencing data of a study of T cells in Graves' hyperthyroidism and ophthalmopathy. This clonotype was seen repeatedly, ten times or more. The CDR3 covers 14 residues. V lost 2 bases to trimming and J lost 0 bases; unmatched junction nucleotides: 0. CDR1 and CDR2 from the germline V gene are SGDLS and YYNGEE. From RNA transcripts, TCR beta CDR3 regions were amplified. First-round RT-PCR with HTBI primers amplified the TCR CDR3 region. TCRdb fed the multiplex PCR reads into MiXCR, producing one record per CDR3 protein. The sample has fewer than 700,000 distinct CDR3 sequences, roughly 15% seen once. With duration under 3 months, ophthalmopathy was active: Clinical Activity Score at least 3, NOSPECS at least 4. Uncontrolled infection, other autoimmune disease, pregnancy or lactation excluded patients. Diagnoses were established using clinical symptoms, serum thyroxine and TRAb, thyroid ultrasound and orbital computed tomography.

Sequencing was carried out using blood. The rearrangement uses TRBV9 and TRBJ2-3, with TRBD2 matching 7 bases. The clonotype was recovered from a woman between 18 and 29 years old with Graves' ophthalmopathy. This CDR3 reads CASSVSGSTDTQYF. In nucleotides, the CDR3 is TGTGCCAGCAGCGTTAGCGGGAGCACAGATACGCAGTATTTT.